One sample yielded the 28 T cell receptor beta chains listed below, sequenced in a study of blood T cell repertoires in COVID-19. Sequencing was performed with immunoSEQ multiplex PCR; in TCRdb, only in-frame clones are kept and a portion is missing. The sample includes fewer than 120,000 clones, 82% of them seen just once. Source material: peripheral blood. These receptors were collected from a woman aged 55-75 years with acute or convalescent COVID-19.

This chain links TRBV19 with TRBJ1-2; no definite D call. Germline V lookup: CDR1 LNHDA, CDR2 SQIVND (reference sequence). The CDR3 loop spans 13 amino acids. V lost 3 bases and J 3 bases, leaving 8 bases between the germline ends. CDR3 region: CASSISRDYGYTF. CDR3 nucleotides: TGTGCCAGTAGTATTTCGAGGGACTATGGCTACACCTTC.

This clone was counted a single time. V gene TRBV15 combines with J gene TRBJ2-5; perhaps TRBD1 as D (6 bases). With 3 bases removed from V and 2 bases from J, the gap between germline ends came to 10 bases. CDR1 and CDR2 (germline): LNHNV, YYDKDF (reference sequence). The CDR3 sequence is 14 residues long. For the CDR3, the DNA is TGTGCCACCAGCAGGGCTGGACAGCAAGAGACCCAGTACTTC. Its translation is CATSRAGQQETQYF.

V is TRBV2 and J is TRBJ1-4, with TRBD1 as a possible D gene (5 bases). The CDR3 spans 14 residues. V lost 6 bases, J lost 8 bases, and 16 bases lay in between. The germline V gene encodes CDR1 SNHLY and CDR2 FYNNEI. CDR3 residues: CASREDAGREKLFF. For the CDR3, the DNA is TGTGCCAGCAGAGAGGACGCGGGGCGAGAAAAACTGTTTTTT.

The J gene is TRBJ1-3, the V gene TRBV19, with D possibly matching TRBD1 (5 bases). Trimming cost V 2 bases and J 3 bases, with 8 bases left between them. CDR1 is LNHDA, CDR2 SQIVND, per germline (reference sequence). CDR3 length: 14 residues. The CDR3, as DNA: TGTGCCAGTAGTATACAGGGTGGTGGAAACACCATATATTTT. Translated, it gives CASSIQGGGNTIYF.

In this sample, this clone turned up a few times. The chain links TRBV11-2 to TRBJ2-5, with D maybe TRBD2 (5 bases). V lost 5 bases and J 2 bases, leaving 12 bases between the germline ends. Germline loops: CDR1 SGHAT, CDR2 FQNNGV. The CDR3 is 14 amino acids. CDR3 protein: CASSPAVPQETQYF. CDR3 coding DNA: TGTGCCAGCAGCCCAGCGGTTCCACAAGAGACCCAGTACTTC.

The rearrangement links TRBV5-1 to TRBJ1-1, with no clear D. Germline V gene lookup returns CDR1 SGHRS and CDR2 YFSETQ. The CDR3 length is 14 residues. Trimming cost V 0 bases and J 0 bases, with 6 bases left between them. The chain's CDR3 is CASSLDRMNTEAFF. CDR3 DNA: TGCGCCAGCAGCTTGGATCGTATGAACACTGAAGCTTTCTTT.

The chain couples TRBV7-9 to TRBJ2-7; D might be TRBD1 (6 bases). The germline gives CDR1 SEHNR, CDR2 FQNEAQ (reference sequence). V was cut by 5 bases and J by 5 bases, with 22 bases left in between. This CDR3 is built from 16 residues. CDR3 sequence: CASSPYRVPTPDEQYF. The CDR3 region has the DNA TGTGCCAGCAGCCCCTACAGGGTCCCCACTCCTGACGAGCAGTACTTC.

The gene calls are TRBV4-2 and TRBJ1-5; D gene unclear. CDR3 length equals 15 residues. Germline V lookup: CDR1 LGHNA, CDR2 YNFKEQ. Trimming removed 1 base from V and 0 bases from J, with 7 bases in between. The CDR3 sequence: CASSQVANSNQPQHF. For the CDR3, the DNA is TGTGCCAGCAGCCAAGTTGCGAATAGCAATCAGCCCCAGCATTTT.

The J gene is TRBJ2-3, the V gene TRBV7-3; 8 positions agree with TRBD1. Trimming at V came to 2 bases and at J to 4 bases, leaving 2 bases not matched to a gene. The CDR3 is 14 amino acids. Looked up from germline, CDR1 is SGHTA and CDR2 is FQGTGA. The DNA of the CDR3 is TGTGCCAGCAGCTTACCAGGGGGCCCAGATACGCAGTATTTT. It translates to CASSLPGGPDTQYF.

The J gene is TRBJ2-1, the V gene TRBV11-2; TRBD1 matches at 7 bases. V shed 4 bases and J 1 base; nucleotides not matched to a gene: 1. The V gene's germline CDR1 is SGHAT and CDR2 FQNNGV. The CDR3 consists of 14 residues. CDR3 loop: CASSWGQSYNEQFF. CDR3 sequence (DNA): TGTGCCAGCAGCTGGGGACAGTCCTACAATGAGCAGTTCTTC.

This chain connects TRBV5-1 to TRBJ1-1; D remains ambiguous. The V end was cut by 4 bases, the J end by 4 bases, with 11 bases between. This CDR3 is built from 13 residues. Per germline, CDR1 SGHRS and CDR2 YFSETQ. CDR3 in DNA: TGCGCCAGCAGCGTTCCTGAGCGCACTGAAGCTTTCTTT. This encodes CASSVPERTEAFF.

The sample holds one count of this clone. The chain has TRBV5-4 and TRBJ1-6; 7 bases are a match to TRBD1. V dropped 2 bases and J dropped 6; count of bases not matched to a gene: 2. The CDR3 is 14 residues long. The germline gives CDR1 SGHNT, CDR2 YYREEE (reference sequence). The CDR3 is CASSFGQANSPLHF. The CDR3 bases are TGTGCCAGCAGCTTCGGACAGGCTAATTCACCCCTCCACTTT.

The V call is TRBV10-1, the J call TRBJ2-1; TRBD1 matches 8 bases. V lost 2 bases and J lost 6; bases outside the gene matches: 6. CDR1 WNHNN and CDR2 SYGVQD come from the germline V gene (reference sequence). The CDR3 is made up of 15 amino acids. DNA of the CDR3: TGCGCCAGCAGTGAGCGGGACAGGTTTCGCAATGAGCAGTTCTTC. Translating it yields CASSERDRFRNEQFF.

The chain has TRBV6-4 and TRBJ2-2; 9 nucleotides align to TRBD2. V shed 5 bases, J shed 3 bases, and the junction held 4 bases outside the gene matches. CDR3 size: 15 residues. Germline V CDR1 and CDR2: MRHNA, SNTAGT. The DNA of the CDR3 is TGTGCCAGCAGTCGCAAGCGGGGGGACACCGGGGAGCTGTTTTTT. This translates into CASSRKRGDTGELFF.

This clone came up many times. The chain joins TRBV16 to TRBJ1-4, with 9 positions matching TRBD1. The J segment lost 8 bases and the V segment lost 3 bases, leaving 1 base of the junction unmatched. Germline V gene data show CDR1 as KGHSY and CDR2 as FQNENV. CDR3 length equals 13 residues. CDR3 nucleotides: TGTGCCAGCAGCCATGGGACAGGGGAAAAACTGTTTTTT. Amino acid sequence: CASSHGTGEKLFF.

The chain recombines TRBV28 with TRBJ1-5, with D possibly being TRBD1 (6 bases). This CDR3 comprises 16 residues. CDR1 is MDHEN and CDR2 is SYDVKM in the germline V gene. V was clipped by 7 bases and J by 1 base, with 17 bases between them. CDR3 amino acids: CASIYRVVRSNQPQHF. CDR3 DNA sequence: TGTGCCAGCATATACAGGGTAGTGAGGAGCAATCAGCCCCAGCATTTT.

The chain recombines TRBV9 with TRBJ1-5; possible D gene TRBD1, 6 bases. The germline gives CDR1 SGDLS, CDR2 YYNGEE. Trimming shortened V by 0 bases and J by 5 bases, and 12 bases separated the two germline ends. This CDR3 has 15 amino acids. This CDR3 is CASSVGGGTDQPQHF. Written as DNA, the CDR3 is TGTGCCAGCAGCGTAGGCGGGGGCACAGATCAGCCCCAGCATTTT. Complete variable domain (other parts from reference TRBV9 and TRBJ1-5): DSGVTQTPKHLITATGQRVTLRCSPRSGDLSVYWYQQSLDQGLQFLIQYYNGEERAKGNILERFSAQQFPDLHSELNLSSLELGDSALYFCASSVGGGTDQPQHFGDGTRLSIL.

This clone appeared a few times. This chain joins TRBV6-2 or TRBV6-3 and TRBJ2-7, with a tentative D call TRBD1 (6 bases). Trimming left V 4 bases short and J 4 bases short, with 17 bases between. The CDR3 is 15 amino acids. Germline V gives CDR1 MNHEY, CDR2 SVGEGT. The CDR3: CASSSAGDPPYEQYF. CDR3 nucleotide sequence: TGTGCCAGCAGTTCCGCAGGGGATCCACCTTACGAGCAGTACTTC.

The chain links TRBV7-9 to TRBJ2-6; 7 positions agree with TRBD1. Germline lookup yields CDR1 SEHNR and CDR2 FQNEAQ (reference sequence). The ends lost 5 bases at V and 2 bases at J; junction bases unmatched: 12. The CDR3 contains 18 residues. CDR3 region: CASSPAQGQVPGANVLTF. The DNA for the CDR3 is TGTGCCAGCAGCCCAGCACAGGGGCAGGTCCCTGGGGCCAACGTCCTGACTTTC.

The chain joins TRBV30 to TRBJ1-5, with no clear D. The CDR3 loop spans 13 amino acids. Trimming took off 0 bases at V and 6 bases at J, with 9 bases between the two ends. Germline V gene sequence: CDR1 GTSNPN, CDR2 SVGIG (reference sequence). CDR3 residues: CAWSVRAGQPQHF. Written as DNA, the CDR3 is TGTGCCTGGAGTGTAAGAGCTGGTCAGCCCCAGCATTTT.

V is TRBV5-4 and J is TRBJ1-6; 8 positions match TRBD1. The CDR3 runs to 16 residues. V lost 4 bases, J lost 9 bases, and 12 bases stayed unmatched. Germline V CDR1 and CDR2: SGHNT, YYREEE (reference sequence). The CDR3 DNA reads as TGTGCCAGCAGCACGGCGGCAGGGGGCCGTGGTTCACCCCTCCACTTT. The encoded protein is CASSTAAGGRGSPLHF. The full variable domain, completed using reference TRBV5-4 and TRBJ1-6, is ETGVTQSPTHLIKTRGQQVTLRCSSQSGHNTVSWYQQALGQGPQFIFQYYREEENGRGNFPPRFSGLQFPNYSSELNVNALELDDSALYLCASSTAAGGRGSPLHFGNGTRLTVT.

This clone has a handful of counts. The chain employs TRBV28 and TRBJ2-4; 7 bases map to TRBD2. Trimming cost V 1 base and J 10 bases; bases outside gene matches: 7. The CDR3 spans 14 residues. Per germline, CDR1 MDHEN and CDR2 SYDVKM. The CDR3 DNA sequence: TGTGCCAGCAGTTTATTCTCGGGGGGTATGATTCAGTACTTC. It specifies CASSLFSGGMIQYF. The variable domain in full, with the rest retrieved from reference TRBV28 and TRBJ2-4, is DVKVTQSSRYLVKRTGEKVFLECVQDMDHENMFWYRQDPGLGLRLIYFSYDVKMKEKGDIPEGYSVSREKKERFSLILESASTNQTSMYLCASSLFSGGMIQYFGAGTRLSVL.

This clone was seen more than once but under ten times. This rearrangement joins TRBV29-1 to TRBJ1-2, with 8 bases aligning to TRBD1. The germline CDR1 and CDR2 sequences are SQVTM and ANQGSEA. The length of the CDR3 is 14 residues. The J segment lost 4 bases and the V segment lost 3 bases, leaving 7 bases of the junction unmatched. For the CDR3, the DNA is TGCAGCGTTGAGGGACAGGTTAATCGCTATGGCTACACCTTC. The encoded protein is CSVEGQVNRYGYTF.

The chain uses TRBV5-4 and TRBJ1-1; 11 bases fit TRBD1. Germline CDR1 and CDR2: SGHNT and YYREEE (reference sequence). Trimming cost V 3 bases and J 2 bases; bases outside gene matches: 12. This CDR3 comprises 18 residues. DNA for the CDR3: TGTGCCAGCAGCTCCAAATATAGGACAGGGGGCGAAAACACTGAAGCTTTCTTT. As protein: CASSSKYRTGGENTEAFF.

The chain carries TRBV3-1 (or the pseudogene TRBV3-2) and TRBJ1-5; 9 bases agree with TRBD1. Trimming took 3 bases from V and 9 from J; bases not matched to a gene: 15. The CDR3 spans 17 residues. The germline V gene encodes CDR1 LGHDT and CDR2 YNNKEL (reference sequence). The DNA of the CDR3 is TGTGCCAGCAGCCATGAAGGACAGGGGTGGGAGATACGGCCCCAGCATTTT. Translating gives CASSHEGQGWEIRPQHF.

This clone was seen just once. The chain links TRBV9 to TRBJ2-5, with 11 bases that match TRBD2. J gave up 5 bases and V 3 bases, and 18 bases lay outside the gene matches. The CDR3 is made up of 19 amino acids. Per the germline V gene, CDR1 is SGDLS and CDR2 is YYNGEE. The CDR3 nucleotides read TGTGCCAGCAGCGCCGACGTAGCTGTAGCGGGGGGGCCGCGTGAGACCCAGTACTTC. Translation gives CASSADVAVAGGPRETQYF.

Of note for this clone: One junction end disagrees with the germline gene, perhaps due to a read error. The chain has TRBV5-6 and TRBJ1-2; no reliable D call. Germline V gene lookup returns CDR1 SGHDT and CDR2 YYEEEE. CDR3 length: 12 amino acids. The CDR3, as DNA: TGTGCCAGCAGCTTGGCGGGTATAGCCGCCCCCTTC. Protein: CASSLAGIAAPF.

This clone was observed a single time. The rearrangement joins TRBV20-1 to TRBJ1-4; 9 bases align to TRBD1. Germline V lookup: CDR1 DFQATT, CDR2 SNEGSKA (reference sequence). The V and J ends lost 3 bases and 10 bases, in that order; junction bases with no gene match: 6. This CDR3 region has 13 residues. The CDR3 here is CSASDRGRGKLFF. CDR3 DNA sequence: TGCAGTGCTAGTGACAGGGGGAGAGGAAAACTGTTTTTT.